This T cell receptor beta chain was obtained from a study of early T cells in non-severe SARS-CoV-2 infection. Study summary: Chains stayed unpaired after sequencing of bulk RNA from unsorted whole blood.

Unique molecular identifiers tagged individual cDNA molecules. TCRdb reanalysed the 5' RACE reads using MiXCR and keeps one entry per CDR3 protein. Among tens of thousands of distinct CDR3 sequences listed, nearly 6% were seen once. The CDR3 covers 14 residues. The germline gives CDR1 LGHDT, CDR2 YNNKEL (reference sequence). V lost 5 bases, J lost 7 bases, and 14 bases lay in between. General study points: Anti-spike CD8 responses were favored in VDJdb matching, and private and CD4 specificities were missed.

Ten or more counts support this clonotype. Its cognate antigen is unknown. The sample consisted of whole blood. This TCR was recovered from an adult who was a healthcare worker with PCR-confirmed SARS-CoV-2 infection or an uninfected control (not recorded which). The chain combines TRBV3-1 with TRBJ2-2, with D perhaps TRBD2 (6 bases). CDR3 coding DNA: TGTGCCAGCAGCTGGGGACTGATCCACGGGGAGCTGTTTTTT. Amino acid sequence: CASSWGLIHGELFF.